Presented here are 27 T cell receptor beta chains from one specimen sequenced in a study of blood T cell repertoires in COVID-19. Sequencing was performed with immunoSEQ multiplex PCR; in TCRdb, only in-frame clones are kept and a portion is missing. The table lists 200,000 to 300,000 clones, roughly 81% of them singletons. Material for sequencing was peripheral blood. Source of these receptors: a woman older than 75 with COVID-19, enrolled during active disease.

The CDR3, as DNA: TGTGCCAGCAGTTACGCGCTAGCGGGAGGGCGGGCGACCCAGTACTTC. Protein product: CASSYALAGGRATQYF. The gene calls are TRBV6-2 or TRBV6-3 and TRBJ2-5, with TRBD2 matching over 12 bases. The CDR3 covers 16 residues. J was trimmed by 7 bases and V by 2 bases; bases with no gene match: 8. The germline CDR1 and CDR2 sequences are MNHEY and SVGEGT.

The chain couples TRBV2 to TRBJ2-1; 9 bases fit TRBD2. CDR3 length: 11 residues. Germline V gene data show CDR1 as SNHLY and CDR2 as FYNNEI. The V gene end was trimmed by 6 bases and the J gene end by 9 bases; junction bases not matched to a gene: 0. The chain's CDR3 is CASRAGGEQFF. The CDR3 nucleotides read TGTGCCAGCAGAGCGGGGGGTGAGCAGTTCTTC.

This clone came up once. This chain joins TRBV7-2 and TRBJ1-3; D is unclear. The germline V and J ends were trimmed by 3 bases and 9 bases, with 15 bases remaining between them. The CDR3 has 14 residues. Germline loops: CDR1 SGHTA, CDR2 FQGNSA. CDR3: CASSFTTSGGTIYF. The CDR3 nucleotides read TGTGCCAGCAGCTTTACTACCTCTGGAGGCACCATATATTTT.

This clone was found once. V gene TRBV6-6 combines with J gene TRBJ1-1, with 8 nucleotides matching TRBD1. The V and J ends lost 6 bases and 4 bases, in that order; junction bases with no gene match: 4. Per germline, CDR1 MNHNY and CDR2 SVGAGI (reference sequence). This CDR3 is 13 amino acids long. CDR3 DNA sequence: TGTGCCAGCAGGTCGACAGGGGTCACTGAAGCTTTCTTT. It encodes CASRSTGVTEAFF.

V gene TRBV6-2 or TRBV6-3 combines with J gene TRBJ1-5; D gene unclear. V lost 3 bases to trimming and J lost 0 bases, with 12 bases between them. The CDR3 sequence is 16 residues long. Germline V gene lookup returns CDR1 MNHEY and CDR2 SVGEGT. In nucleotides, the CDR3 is TGTGCCAGCAGTTATCTCGGGGTGAATAGCAATCAGCCCCAGCATTTT. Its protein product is CASSYLGVNSNQPQHF.

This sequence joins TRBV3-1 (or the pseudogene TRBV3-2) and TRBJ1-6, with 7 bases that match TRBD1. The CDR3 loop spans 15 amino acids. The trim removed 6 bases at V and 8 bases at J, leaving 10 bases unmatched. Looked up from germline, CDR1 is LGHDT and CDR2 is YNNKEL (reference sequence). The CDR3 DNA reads TGTGCCAGCAGACAAACCGGGACAGTCGATTCACCCCTCCACTTT. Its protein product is CASRQTGTVDSPLHF.

CDR3 bases: TGTGCCAGCAGTTGGAGCGGGAGTAGGGAGACCCAGTACTTC. This translates into CASSWSGSRETQYF. This chain links TRBV28 with TRBJ2-5, with 8 bases aligning to TRBD2. This CDR3 spans 14 amino acids. Germline V gene sequence: CDR1 MDHEN, CDR2 SYDVKM. Trimming cost V 4 bases and J 5 bases; bases outside gene matches: 6.

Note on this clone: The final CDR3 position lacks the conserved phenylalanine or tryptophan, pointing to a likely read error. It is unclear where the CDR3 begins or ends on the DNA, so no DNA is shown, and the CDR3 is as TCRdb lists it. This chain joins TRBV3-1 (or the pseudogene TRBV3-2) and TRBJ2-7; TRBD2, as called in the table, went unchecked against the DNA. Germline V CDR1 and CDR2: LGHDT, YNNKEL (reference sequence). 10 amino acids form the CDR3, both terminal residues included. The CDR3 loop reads CAAGDGRERI.

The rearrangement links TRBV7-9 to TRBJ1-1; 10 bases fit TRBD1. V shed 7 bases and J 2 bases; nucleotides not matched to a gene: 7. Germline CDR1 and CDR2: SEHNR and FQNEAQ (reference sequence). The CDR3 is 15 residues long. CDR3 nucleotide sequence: TGTGCCAGCACCGGACAGGGGGTCTCCAACACTGAAGCTTTCTTT. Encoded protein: CASTGQGVSNTEAFF.

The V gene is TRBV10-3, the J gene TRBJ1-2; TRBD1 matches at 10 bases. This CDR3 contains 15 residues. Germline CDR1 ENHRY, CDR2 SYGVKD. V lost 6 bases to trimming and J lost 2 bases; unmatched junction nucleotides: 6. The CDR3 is CAISYGTGVNYGYTF. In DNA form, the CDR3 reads TGTGCCATCAGCTACGGGACAGGGGTCAACTATGGCTACACCTTC.

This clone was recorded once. DNA for the CDR3: TGCAGTGCTAGTGACTATAGGAGGGAATTGTACAATGAGCAGTTCTTC. It specifies CSASDYRRELYNEQFF. The genes are TRBV20-1 and TRBJ2-1; possible D gene TRBD2, 6 bases. Trimming stripped 3 bases from V and 4 bases from J, with 19 bases between. The CDR3 runs 16 residues. In germline, CDR1 is DFQATT, CDR2 SNEGSKA (reference sequence).

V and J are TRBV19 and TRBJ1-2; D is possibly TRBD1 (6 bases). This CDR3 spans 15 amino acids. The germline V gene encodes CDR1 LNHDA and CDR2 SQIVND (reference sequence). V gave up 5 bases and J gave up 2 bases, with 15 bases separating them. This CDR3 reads CASSLTGPLNYGYTF. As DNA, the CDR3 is TGTGCCAGTAGTTTGACAGGACCACTCAACTATGGCTACACCTTC.

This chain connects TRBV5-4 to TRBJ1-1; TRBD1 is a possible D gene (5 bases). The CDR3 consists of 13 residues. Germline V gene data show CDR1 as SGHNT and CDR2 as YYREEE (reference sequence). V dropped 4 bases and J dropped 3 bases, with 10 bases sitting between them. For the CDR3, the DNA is TGTGCCAGCAGCAAGGACATCTACACTGAAGCTTTCTTT. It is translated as CASSKDIYTEAFF. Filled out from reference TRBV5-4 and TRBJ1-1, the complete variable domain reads ETGVTQSPTHLIKTRGQQVTLRCSSQSGHNTVSWYQQALGQGPQFIFQYYREEENGRGNFPPRFSGLQFPNYSSELNVNALELDDSALYLCASSKDIYTEAFFGQGTRLTVV.

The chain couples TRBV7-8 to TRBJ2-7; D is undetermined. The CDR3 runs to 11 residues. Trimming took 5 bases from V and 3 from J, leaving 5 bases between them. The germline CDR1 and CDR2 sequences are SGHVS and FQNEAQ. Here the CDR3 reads CASSLHYEQYF. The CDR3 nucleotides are TGTGCCAGCAGCCTACACTACGAGCAGTACTTC.

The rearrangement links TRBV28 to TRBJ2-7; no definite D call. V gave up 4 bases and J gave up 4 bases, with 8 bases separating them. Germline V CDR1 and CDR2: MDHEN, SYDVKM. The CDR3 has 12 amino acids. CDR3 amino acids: CASSSLGYEQYF. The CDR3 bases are TGTGCCAGCAGTTCCCTAGGATACGAGCAGTACTTC.

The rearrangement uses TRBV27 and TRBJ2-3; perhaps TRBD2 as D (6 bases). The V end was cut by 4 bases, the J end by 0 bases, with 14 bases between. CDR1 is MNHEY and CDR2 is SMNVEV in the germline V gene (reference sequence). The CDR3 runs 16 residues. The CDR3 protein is CASSSETRSSTDTQYF. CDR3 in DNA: TGTGCCAGCAGTTCCGAGACTAGATCTAGCACAGATACGCAGTATTTT.

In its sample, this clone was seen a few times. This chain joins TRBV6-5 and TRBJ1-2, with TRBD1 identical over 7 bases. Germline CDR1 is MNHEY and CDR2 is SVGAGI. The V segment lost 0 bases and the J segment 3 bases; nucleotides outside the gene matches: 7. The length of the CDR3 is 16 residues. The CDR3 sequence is CASSYSLEGADYGYTF. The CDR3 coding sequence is TGTGCCAGCAGTTACTCCCTGGAGGGGGCGGACTATGGCTACACCTTC.

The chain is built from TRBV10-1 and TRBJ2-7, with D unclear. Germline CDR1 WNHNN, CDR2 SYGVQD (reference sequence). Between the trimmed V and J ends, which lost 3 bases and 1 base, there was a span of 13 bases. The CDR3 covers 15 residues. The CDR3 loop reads CASSDAFLGSYEQYF. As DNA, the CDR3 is TGCGCCAGCAGTGATGCATTTCTCGGTTCCTACGAGCAGTACTTC.

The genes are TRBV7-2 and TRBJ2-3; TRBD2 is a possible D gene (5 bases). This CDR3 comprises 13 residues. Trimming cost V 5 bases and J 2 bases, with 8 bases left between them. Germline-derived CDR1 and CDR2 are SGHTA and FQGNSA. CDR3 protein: CASSLSATDTQYF. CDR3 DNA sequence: TGTGCCAGCAGCCTTAGCGCCACAGATACGCAGTATTTT.

This CDR3 is CAWSRGGGNYGYTF. The CDR3 DNA is TGTGCCTGGAGTAGAGGGGGCGGGAACTATGGCTACACCTTC. This chain uses TRBV30 with TRBJ1-2; 7 nucleotides line up with TRBD1. The CDR3 extends over 14 amino acids. In germline, CDR1 is GTSNPN, CDR2 SVGIG (reference sequence). Germline trimming cut 2 bases from V and 2 bases from J; bases unmatched to any gene: 5.

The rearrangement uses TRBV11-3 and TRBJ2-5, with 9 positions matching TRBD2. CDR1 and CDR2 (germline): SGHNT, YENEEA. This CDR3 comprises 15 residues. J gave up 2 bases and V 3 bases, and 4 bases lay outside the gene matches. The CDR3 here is CASSFSSGTQETQYF. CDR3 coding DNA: TGTGCCAGCAGCTTTTCTAGCGGGACACAAGAGACCCAGTACTTC.

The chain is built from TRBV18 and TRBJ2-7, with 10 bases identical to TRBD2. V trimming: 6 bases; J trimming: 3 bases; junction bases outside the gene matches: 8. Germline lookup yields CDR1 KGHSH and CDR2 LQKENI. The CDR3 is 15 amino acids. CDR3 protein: CASSQTSGRDYEQYF. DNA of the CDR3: TGTGCCAGCTCGCAGACTAGCGGGCGTGACTACGAGCAGTACTTC.

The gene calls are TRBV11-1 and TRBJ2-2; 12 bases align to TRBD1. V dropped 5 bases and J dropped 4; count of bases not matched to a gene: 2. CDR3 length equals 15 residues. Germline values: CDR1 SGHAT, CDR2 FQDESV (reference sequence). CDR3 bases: TGTGCCAGCAGCCTGGGACAGGGGGCCACCGGGGAGCTGTTTTTT. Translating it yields CASSLGQGATGELFF.

CDR3 in DNA: TGTGCCAGCAGCTCCCCCAAGAACAGGGGGCGATGGGCAGATACGCAGTATTTT. It translates to CASSSPKNRGRWADTQYF. V gene TRBV7-8 combines with J gene TRBJ2-3; TRBD1 aligns across 9 bases. The CDR3 is 18 amino acids. Germline-derived CDR1 and CDR2 are SGHVS and FQNEAQ. Unmatched junction bases numbered 15, after V lost 4 bases and J lost 4 bases.

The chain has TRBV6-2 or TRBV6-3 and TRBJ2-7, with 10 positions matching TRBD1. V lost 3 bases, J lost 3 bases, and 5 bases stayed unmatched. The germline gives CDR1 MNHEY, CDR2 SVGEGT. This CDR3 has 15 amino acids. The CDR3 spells CASSYPGQGLYEQYF. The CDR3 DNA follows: TGTGCCAGCAGTTATCCGGGACAGGGGCTCTACGAGCAGTACTTC.

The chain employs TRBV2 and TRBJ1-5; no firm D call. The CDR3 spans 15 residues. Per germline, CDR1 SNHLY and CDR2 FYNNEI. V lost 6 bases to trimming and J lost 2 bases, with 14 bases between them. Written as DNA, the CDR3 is TGTGCCAGCAGCGGTGCGCTTTCCGGCAATCAGCCCCAGCATTTT. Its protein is CASSGALSGNQPQHF.

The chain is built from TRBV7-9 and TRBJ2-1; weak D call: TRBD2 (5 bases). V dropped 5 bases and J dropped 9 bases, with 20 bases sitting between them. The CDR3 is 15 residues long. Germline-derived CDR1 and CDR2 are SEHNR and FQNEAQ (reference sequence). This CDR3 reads CASSLARSSVGEQFF. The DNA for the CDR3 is TGTGCCAGCAGCCTCGCCCGTAGTAGCGTAGGTGAGCAGTTCTTC.